The entry below gives a single TCR beta chain sequence along with its context. This clone has just one count. Its antigen target is currently unknown. No qualities accompany the bases; no much larger clone lies one base away. The receptor library was made with the immunoSEQ multiplex PCR assay. Rearranged TCR beta chain sequences were amplified using the hsTCRB Kit according to the manufacturer's protocol. Sequencing of TCRB libraries was carried out on an Illumina MiSeq. Processing in the source paper ran as follows. The kit vendor's proprietary platform handled demultiplexing, trimming and gene mapping. TCRdb's version of the immuneACCESS table is confined to in-frame rearrangements and falls short of the full clone set. An unresolved V gene accounts for under half of the shortfall where checked; the remainder is of unknown origin. V and J calls and clone size are given by that table; D and trimming were obtained from the DNA. Across this sample there are fewer than 85,000 clones, with 80% to 90% seen only once. The ten most abundant clones make up approximately 2.6% of the sample.

The data stem from a study of a mutant IDH1 vaccine in newly diagnosed glioma (dated by TCRdb to the early 2020s). Some background on the complete study: Of the approximately 35 treated patients, approximately 62% were male and 37.5% were female, and a mean age of around 40 years was recorded. Before enrollment, most patients had been given radiochemotherapy with temozolomide as standard therapy, while the rest had received either radiotherapy alone or temozolomide alone. Six visits were used for peripheral blood collection: V03 (baseline), V05, V07, V10, V12 and V13. For exploratory analyses, longitudinal TCRB deep sequencing was carried out in 25 treated patients wherever samples were available. The study at large found these results: The authors noted that analyses of patient blood samples could not be reproduced because of sample limitations. No apparent relationship was observed between pseudoprogression and alterations in the top peripheral T cell clonotypes detected by TCRB sequencing. Availability determined which PBMC samples were chosen for TCRB deep sequencing. Immune responses induced by the vaccine were seen in about 93% of patients across multiple MHC alleles.

Sample time point, as interpreted from the label and publication: baseline, week 1 (first vaccination visit). Taken with the paper, the label for treatment or condition translates to: pre-vaccination baseline after standard-of-care therapy. The donors had newly diagnosed IDH1-mutant astrocytomas of WHO grade 3 or 4 that showed loss of nuclear ATRX. The samples were drawn from NOA16, a multicentre, single-arm, open-label phase I trial in Germany that tested a mutant IDH1 peptide vaccine in humans for the first time. Visit V03 blood draws served as the baseline sample for immunogenicity testing. Genomic DNA for TCRB sequencing was extracted from EDTA blood using the DNeasy Blood and Tissue Kit. The sequencing used PBMCs, collected from a glioma patient treated with radiotherapy, temozolomide or both. This TCR derives from a man younger than 45 with glioma.

This receptor carries the CDR3 CASSVPPGGANNPNTEAFF. The DNA sequence reads TGTGCCAGCAGCGTACCCCCCGGAGGGGCCAATAACCCGAACACTGAAGCTTTCTTT. The sequence links TRBV9 to TRBJ1-1; TRBD1 could be the D gene, as 5 bases match. The CDR3 goes from the cysteine to the phenylalanine over 19 residues. Here the CDR3 DNA is all that survives: 57 bases in frame from base 1. V is clipped by 1 base and J by 1 base, and the sequence between their germline boundaries is 23 bases long. For CDR1 and CDR2, the germline V gene lists SGDLS and YYNGEE.